This T cell receptor (beta chain) was sequenced for a study of blood T cell repertoires in COVID-19. The CDR3 extends over 14 amino acids. From germline, CDR1 is MNHEY and CDR2 SVGAGI. The V end was cut by 4 bases, the J end by 4 bases, with 13 bases between. Clones were sequenced by immunoSEQ multiplex PCR, and TCRdb holds only the in-frame ones, with some missing. The sample holds 49,000 or so clones, around 86% seen once. The sequence came from a man in his sixties with active COVID-19. Material: peripheral blood. The rearrangement uses TRBV6-5 and TRBJ1-2; no clear D. The CDR3 coding sequence is TGTGCCAGCAGTTCAGGAGGCAGTACCTATGGCTACACCTTC. Translating it yields CASSSGGSTYGYTF.